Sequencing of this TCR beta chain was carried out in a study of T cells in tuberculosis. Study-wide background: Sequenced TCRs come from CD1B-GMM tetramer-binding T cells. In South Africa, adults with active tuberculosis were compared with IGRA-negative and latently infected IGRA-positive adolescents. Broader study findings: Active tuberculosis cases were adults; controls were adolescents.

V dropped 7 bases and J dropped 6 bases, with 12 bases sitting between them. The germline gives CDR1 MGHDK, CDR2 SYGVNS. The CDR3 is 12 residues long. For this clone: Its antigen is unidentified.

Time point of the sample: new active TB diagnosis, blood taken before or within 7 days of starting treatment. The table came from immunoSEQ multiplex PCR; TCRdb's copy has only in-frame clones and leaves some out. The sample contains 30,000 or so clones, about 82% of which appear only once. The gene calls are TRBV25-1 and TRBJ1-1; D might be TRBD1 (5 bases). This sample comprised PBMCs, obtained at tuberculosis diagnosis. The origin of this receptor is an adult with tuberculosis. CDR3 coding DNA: TGTGCCAGCAAAGAAGGGGTATCTGAAGCTTTCTTT. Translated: CASKEGVSEAFF.